This entry describes one T cell receptor (beta chain). Its antigen is unknown. The sequence runs out 3 residues before the end of the CDR3; the remainder is reconstructed from the germline J gene. This sample is part of a study of T cells in women clearing cervical HPV infection. Study background: Blood came at first lesion visit for cases, post-clearance for controls.

The study's findings and limits: Richness plus V gene abundances separated cases from controls with AUC 0.8 to 0.85.

With 0 bases removed from V and 2 bases from J, the gap between germline ends came to 10 bases. CDR1 SEHNR and CDR2 FQNEAQ come from the germline V gene (reference sequence). This CDR3 has 15 residues. Some clones are missing from TCRdb's copy, which holds only in-frame ones; the method was immunoSEQ multiplex PCR. Across about 33,000 clones, the top ten clones capture approximately 7.8% of the sample. This clonotype was sampled from a woman between 18 and 75 years old with a cervical HPV16 infection that either progressed to CIN3+ or cleared (not recorded which). What was sequenced was blood buffy coat. The chain links TRBV7-9 to TRBJ1-2; the D is unclear. The CDR3 bases that were read are TGTGCCAGCAGCTTAGCCGCCGGAGCGAACTATGGC. It is translated as CASSLAAGANYG. The CDR3 in full is CASSLAAGANYGYTF.